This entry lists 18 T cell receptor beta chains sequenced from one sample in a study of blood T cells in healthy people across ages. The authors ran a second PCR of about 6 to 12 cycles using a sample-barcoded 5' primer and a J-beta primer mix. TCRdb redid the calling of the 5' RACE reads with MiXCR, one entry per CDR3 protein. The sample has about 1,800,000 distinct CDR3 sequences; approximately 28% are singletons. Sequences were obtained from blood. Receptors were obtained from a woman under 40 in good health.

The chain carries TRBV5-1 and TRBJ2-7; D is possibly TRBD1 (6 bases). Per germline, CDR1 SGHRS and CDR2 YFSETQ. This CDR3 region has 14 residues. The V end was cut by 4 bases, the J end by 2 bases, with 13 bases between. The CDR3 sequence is CASSQRQAAYEQYF. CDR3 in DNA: TGCGCCAGCAGCCAAAGACAGGCGGCCTACGAGCAGTACTTC.

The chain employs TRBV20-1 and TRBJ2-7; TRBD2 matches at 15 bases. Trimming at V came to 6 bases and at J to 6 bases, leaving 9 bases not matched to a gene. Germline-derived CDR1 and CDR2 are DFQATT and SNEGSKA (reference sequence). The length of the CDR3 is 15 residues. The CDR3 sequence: CSAGLAGGPGSEQYF. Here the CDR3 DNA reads TGCAGTGCCGGACTAGCGGGGGGGCCTGGTTCCGAGCAGTACTTC.

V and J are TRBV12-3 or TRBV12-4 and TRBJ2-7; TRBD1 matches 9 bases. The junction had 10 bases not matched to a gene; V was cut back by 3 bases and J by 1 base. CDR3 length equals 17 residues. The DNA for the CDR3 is TGTGCCAGCAGTTTGGGTCCGGGGACAGGGATATCCTACGAGCAGTACTTC. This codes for CASSLGPGTGISYEQYF.

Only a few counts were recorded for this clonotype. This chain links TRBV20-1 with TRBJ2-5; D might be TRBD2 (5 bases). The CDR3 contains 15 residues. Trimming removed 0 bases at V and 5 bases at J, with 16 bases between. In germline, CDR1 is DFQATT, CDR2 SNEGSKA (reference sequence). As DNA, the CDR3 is TGCAGTGCTAGAGATGTGGGGAGCGGCGGGGAGACCCAGTACTTC. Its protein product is CSARDVGSGGETQYF.

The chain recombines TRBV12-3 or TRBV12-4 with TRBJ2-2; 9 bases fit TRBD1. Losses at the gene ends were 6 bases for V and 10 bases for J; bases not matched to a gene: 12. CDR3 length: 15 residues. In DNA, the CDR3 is TGTGCCAGCAGCTCACAGGGGGCGCGTTCTCCGGAGCTGTTTTTT. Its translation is CASSSQGARSPELFF.

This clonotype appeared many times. The CDR3 loop reads CAVRDRVQETQYF. The CDR3 nucleotides are TGTGCCGTCCGGGACAGGGTTCAAGAGACCCAGTACTTC. The V call is TRBV10-3, the J call TRBJ2-5; 9 bases fit TRBD1. After removal of 11 bases from V and 2 bases from J, the junction contained 6 bases not matched to a gene. The germline CDR1 and CDR2 sequences are ENHRY and SYGVKD. The CDR3 has 13 residues.

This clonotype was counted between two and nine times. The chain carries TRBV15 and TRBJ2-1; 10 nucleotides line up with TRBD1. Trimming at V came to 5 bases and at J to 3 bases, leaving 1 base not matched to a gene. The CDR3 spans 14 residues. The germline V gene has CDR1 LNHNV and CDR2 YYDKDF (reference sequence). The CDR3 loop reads CATSGDRGYNEQFF. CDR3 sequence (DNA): TGTGCCACCAGCGGGGACAGGGGCTACAATGAGCAGTTCTTC. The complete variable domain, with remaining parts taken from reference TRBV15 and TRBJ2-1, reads DAMVIQNPRYQVTQFGKPVTLSCSQTLNHNVMYWYQQKSSQAPKLLFHYYDKDFNNEADTPDNFQSRRPNTSFCFLDIRSPGLGDTAMYLCATSGDRGYNEQFFGPGTRLTVL.

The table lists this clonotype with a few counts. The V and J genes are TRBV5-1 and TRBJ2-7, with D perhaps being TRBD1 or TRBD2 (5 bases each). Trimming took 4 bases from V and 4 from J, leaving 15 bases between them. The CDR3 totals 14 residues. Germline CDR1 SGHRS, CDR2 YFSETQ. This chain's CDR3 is CASSLLGREYEQYF. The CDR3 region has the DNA TGCGCCAGCAGCCTTCTCGGCAGGGAGTACGAGCAGTACTTC.

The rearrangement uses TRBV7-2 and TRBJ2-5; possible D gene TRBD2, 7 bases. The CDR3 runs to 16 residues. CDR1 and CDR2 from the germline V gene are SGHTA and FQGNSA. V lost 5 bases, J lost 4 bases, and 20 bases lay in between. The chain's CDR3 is CASSVTGGRFGETQYF. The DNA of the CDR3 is TGTGCCAGCAGCGTTACCGGGGGGCGGTTCGGAGAGACCCAGTACTTC.

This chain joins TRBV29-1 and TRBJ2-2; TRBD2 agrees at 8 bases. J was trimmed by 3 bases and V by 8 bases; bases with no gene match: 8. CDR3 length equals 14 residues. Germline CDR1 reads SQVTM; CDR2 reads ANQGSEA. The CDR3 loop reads CSFRAGAHTGELFF. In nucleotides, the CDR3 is TGCAGCTTTAGAGCGGGAGCGCACACCGGGGAGCTGTTTTTT.

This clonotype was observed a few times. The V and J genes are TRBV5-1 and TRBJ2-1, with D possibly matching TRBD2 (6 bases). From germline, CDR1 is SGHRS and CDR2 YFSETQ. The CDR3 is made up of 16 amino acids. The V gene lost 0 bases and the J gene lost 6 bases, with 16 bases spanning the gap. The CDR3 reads CASSLGGTPKLNEQFF. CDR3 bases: TGCGCCAGCAGCTTGGGGGGGACTCCGAAACTCAATGAGCAGTTCTTC. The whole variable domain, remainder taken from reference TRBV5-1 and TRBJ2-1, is KAGVTQTPRYLIKTRGQQVTLSCSPISGHRSVSWYQQTPGQGLQFLFEYFSETQRNKGNFPGRFSGRQFSNSRSEMNVSTLELGDSALYLCASSLGGTPKLNEQFFGPGTRLTVL.

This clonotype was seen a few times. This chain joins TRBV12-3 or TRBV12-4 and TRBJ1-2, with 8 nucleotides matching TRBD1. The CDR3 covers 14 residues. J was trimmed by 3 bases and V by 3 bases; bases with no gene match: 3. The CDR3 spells CASSLGTGYYGYTF. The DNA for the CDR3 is TGTGCCAGCAGTTTGGGGACAGGATACTATGGCTACACCTTC.

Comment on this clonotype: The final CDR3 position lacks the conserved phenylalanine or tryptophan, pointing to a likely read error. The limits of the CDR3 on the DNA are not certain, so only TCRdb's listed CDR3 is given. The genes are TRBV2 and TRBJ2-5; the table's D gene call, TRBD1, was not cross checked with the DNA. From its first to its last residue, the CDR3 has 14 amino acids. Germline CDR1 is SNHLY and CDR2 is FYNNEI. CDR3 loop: CASSQQGEGYTFGS.

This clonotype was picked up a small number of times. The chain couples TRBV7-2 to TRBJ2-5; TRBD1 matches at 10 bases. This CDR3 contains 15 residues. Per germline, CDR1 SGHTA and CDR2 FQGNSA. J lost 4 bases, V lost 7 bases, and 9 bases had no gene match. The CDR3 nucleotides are TGTGCCAGCAAACATGGGACAGGGGTAGGAGAGACCCAGTACTTC. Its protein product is CASKHGTGVGETQYF.

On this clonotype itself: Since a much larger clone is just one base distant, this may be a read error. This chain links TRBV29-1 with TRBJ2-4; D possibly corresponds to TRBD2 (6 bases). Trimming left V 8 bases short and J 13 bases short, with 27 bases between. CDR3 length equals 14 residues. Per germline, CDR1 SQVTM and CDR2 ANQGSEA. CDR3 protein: CSFPHGRAYNEQYF. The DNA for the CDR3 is TGCAGCTTTCCCCACGGGAGAGCCTACAATGAGCAGTACTTC.

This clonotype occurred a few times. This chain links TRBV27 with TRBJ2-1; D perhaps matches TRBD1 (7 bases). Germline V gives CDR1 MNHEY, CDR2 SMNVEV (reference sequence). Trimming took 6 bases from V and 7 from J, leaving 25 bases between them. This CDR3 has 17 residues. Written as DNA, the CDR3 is TGTGCCAGCAGCCCAGGGGGGATTTCTAGCCGAATGAATGAGCAGTTCTTC. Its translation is CASSPGGISSRMNEQFF.

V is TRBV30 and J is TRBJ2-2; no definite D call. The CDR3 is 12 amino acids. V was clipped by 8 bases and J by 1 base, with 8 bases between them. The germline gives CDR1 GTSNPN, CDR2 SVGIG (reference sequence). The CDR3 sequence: CAVRQNTGELFF. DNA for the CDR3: TGTGCCGTACGCCAGAACACCGGGGAGCTGTTTTTT. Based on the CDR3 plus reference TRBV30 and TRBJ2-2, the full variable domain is SQTIHQWPATLVQPVGSPLSLECTVEGTSNPNLYWYRQAAGRGLQLLFYSVGIGQISSEVPQNLSASRPQDRQFILSSKKLLLSDSGFYLCAVRQNTGELFFGEGSRLTVL.

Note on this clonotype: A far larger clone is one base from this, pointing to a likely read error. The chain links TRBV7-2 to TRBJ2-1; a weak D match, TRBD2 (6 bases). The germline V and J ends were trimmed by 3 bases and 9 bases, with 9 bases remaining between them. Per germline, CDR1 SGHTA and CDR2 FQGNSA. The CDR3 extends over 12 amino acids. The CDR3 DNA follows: TGTACCAGCAGCTTCCCCGGGGGTGAGCAGTTCTTC. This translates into CTSSFPGGEQFF.